This passage covers 23 T cell receptor beta chains from one sample sequenced in a study of shared clonotypes between healthy human individuals. CD8 cells regarded as naive lacked CD45RO, were positively chosen for CCR7, and omitted terminally differentiated effector memory CD45RA+ cells. Using immunoSEQ multiplex PCR, the repertoire was profiled, and TCRdb retains in-frame clones only, with some absent. The data hold about 610,000 clones, with around 96% observed a single time. Sequencing was done on a sample of naive CD8+ T cells sorted from blood. These receptors were collected from a woman between 25 and 40 years old in good health.

The chain employs TRBV6-1 and TRBJ2-3, with TRBD1 as a possible D gene (5 bases). The V end lost 8 bases, the J end lost 4 bases, and 13 bases lay between the germline ends. Germline CDR1 and CDR2: MNHNS and SASEGT. The length of the CDR3 is 13 residues. The CDR3 nucleotides read TGTGCCAGCCCAGGGTTTCCCTCAGATACGCAGTATTTT. Its protein product is CASPGFPSDTQYF.

V usage is TRBV7-6 and J usage is TRBJ2-2; 7 nucleotides match TRBD1. V dropped 3 bases and J dropped 5; count of bases not matched to a gene: 0. The germline V gene encodes CDR1 SGHVS and CDR2 FNYEAQ. There are 13 residues in the CDR3. CDR3 sequence reads: CASSLTGTGELFF. CDR3 sequence (DNA): TGTGCCAGCAGCTTGACAGGGACCGGGGAGCTGTTTTTT.

This chain uses TRBV18 with TRBJ2-2; D is unclear. Trimming cost V 3 bases and J 2 bases, with 16 bases left between them. This CDR3 is built from 17 residues. Germline V gives CDR1 KGHSH, CDR2 LQKENI. As DNA, the CDR3 is TGTGCCAGCTCACCTATCCGGGTTAAGGGTAACACCGGGGAGCTGTTTTTT. It yields the protein CASSPIRVKGNTGELFF.

The chain recombines TRBV30 with TRBJ2-7, with 11 bases that match TRBD2. CDR1 is GTSNPN, CDR2 SVGIG, per germline (reference sequence). The CDR3 contains 14 residues. Losses at the gene ends were 5 bases for V and 0 bases for J; bases not matched to a gene: 3. This chain's CDR3 is CAWGSGGVSYEQYF. CDR3 sequence (DNA): TGTGCCTGGGGTAGCGGGGGGGTCTCCTACGAGCAGTACTTC.

The chain has TRBV7-9 and TRBJ2-5; D might be TRBD2 (5 bases). The closer fit of TRBJ2-7 to the DNA end suggests the J call may be wrong. This CDR3 spans 15 amino acids. CDR1 is SEHNR, CDR2 FQNEAQ, per germline (reference sequence). The CDR3 loop is CASSLASGMNYEQYF. The CDR3 region has the DNA TGTGCCAGCAGCTTAGCTTCCGGGATGAACTACGAGCAGTACTTC.

This chain links TRBV6-4 with TRBJ1-5, with 8 bases aligning to TRBD1. The CDR3 runs 16 residues. Trimming cost V 6 bases and J 2 bases; bases outside gene matches: 9. Germline V gene lookup returns CDR1 MRHNA and CDR2 SNTAGT. The CDR3 reads CASSGQGEWGNQPQHF. The CDR3 nucleotides are TGTGCCAGCAGCGGACAGGGCGAGTGGGGCAATCAGCCCCAGCATTTT.

This chain uses TRBV5-1 with TRBJ2-7, with TRBD2 identical over 11 bases. This CDR3 comprises 17 residues. The germline CDR1 and CDR2 sequences are SGHRS and YFSETQ. The V and J ends lost 1 base and 4 bases, in that order; junction bases with no gene match: 10. The CDR3 DNA reads TGCGCCAGCAGCTTGCGATCTAGCGGGAGGAAGGTATACGAGCAGTACTTC. Translating it yields CASSLRSSGRKVYEQYF.

This rearrangement joins TRBV6-5 to TRBJ2-5; TRBD2 is a possible D gene (6 bases). The J call is doubtful: the DNA matches TRBJ2-7 better. This CDR3 comprises 14 residues. Germline lookup yields CDR1 MNHEY and CDR2 SVGAGI. In DNA, the CDR3 is TGTGCCAGCAGTTACTCGACTAGTGGGTACGAGCAGTACTTC. Its translation is CASSYSTSGYEQYF.

This chain joins TRBV10-3 and TRBJ2-7, with TRBD2 matching 9 bases. The germline CDR1 and CDR2 sequences are ENHRY and SYGVKD. The junction had 6 bases not matched to a gene; V was cut back by 4 bases and J by 5 bases. This CDR3 comprises 14 residues. The CDR3 DNA reads as TGTGCCATCAGTGCAGGTCTAGCGGGAAACGAGCAGTACTTC. It is translated as CAISAGLAGNEQYF.

V is TRBV27 and J is TRBJ1-1; the D is unclear. Germline V lookup: CDR1 MNHEY, CDR2 SMNVEV (reference sequence). Trimming took 2 bases from V and 7 from J, leaving 14 bases between them. The CDR3 covers 14 residues. This CDR3 reads CASSLNVALFEAFF. CDR3 DNA sequence: TGTGCCAGCAGTTTAAATGTAGCACTTTTTGAAGCTTTCTTT.

The genes are TRBV5-1 and TRBJ2-7; D might be TRBD1 (6 bases). This CDR3 has 14 amino acids. Germline CDR1 SGHRS, CDR2 YFSETQ. V lost 5 bases and J 3 bases, leaving 15 bases between the germline ends. The CDR3 loop reads CASRQGVGSYEQYF. CDR3 nucleotide sequence: TGCGCCAGCAGACAGGGCGTAGGAAGCTACGAGCAGTACTTC.

The CDR3 nucleotides read TGTGCCAGTAGTATAGTTCTAGCGGGACCTACCTACGAGCAGTACTTC. Its protein product is CASSIVLAGPTYEQYF. V usage is TRBV19 and J usage is TRBJ2-7; 9 bases match TRBD2. In germline, CDR1 is LNHDA, CDR2 SQIVND (reference sequence). CDR3 length equals 16 residues. Trimming cost V 1 base and J 2 bases; bases outside gene matches: 6.

With regard to this clone: The same CDR3 arises from other DNA sequences in this sample as well. This chain connects TRBV9 to TRBJ2-3; D call uncertain. The germline V gene has CDR1 SGDLS and CDR2 YYNGEE. The V and J ends lost 4 bases and 0 bases respectively, with 6 bases between them. The CDR3 runs to 13 residues. For the CDR3, the DNA is TGTGCCAGCAGCCCCACTAGCACAGATACGCAGTATTTT. This sequence encodes CASSPTSTDTQYF.

On this clone itself: The same CDR3 is also encoded by other DNA sequences in this sample. CDR3 protein: CASSSGTSTDTQYF. CDR3 nucleotide sequence: TGCGCCAGCAGTAGCGGGACGAGCACAGATACGCAGTATTTT. V gene TRBV5-1 combines with J gene TRBJ2-3, with TRBD2 matching 8 bases. V dropped 5 bases and J dropped 0; count of bases not matched to a gene: 2. Germline loops: CDR1 SGHRS, CDR2 YFSETQ. The CDR3 is made up of 14 amino acids.

The chain recombines TRBV13 with TRBJ2-1; D could derive from TRBD1 or TRBD2 (5 bases each). CDR1 is PRHDT and CDR2 is FYEKMQ in the germline V gene (reference sequence). The CDR3 is made up of 11 amino acids. V shed 3 bases and J shed 11 bases, with 8 bases lying between them. CDR3: CASSLRDQQFF. The CDR3 region has the DNA TGTGCCAGCAGCTTGAGGGACCAGCAGTTCTTC. Supplemented by reference TRBV13 and TRBJ2-1, the full variable domain reads AAGVIQSPRHLIKEKRETATLKCYPIPRHDTVYWYQQGPGQDPQFLISFYEKMQSDKGSIPDRFSAQQFSDYHSELNMSSLELGDSALYFCASSLRDQQFFGPGTRLTVL.

J is TRBJ2-7 and V is TRBV28; no firm D call. The CDR3 contains 16 residues. Trimming took 4 bases from V and 1 from J, leaving 17 bases between them. Germline loops: CDR1 MDHEN, CDR2 SYDVKM. CDR3 bases: TGTGCCAGCAGTTCCCCTATTGTCCTCCGATCCTACGAGCAGTACTTC. Its protein product is CASSSPIVLRSYEQYF.

The chain is built from TRBV4-1 and TRBJ2-7; no clear D gene. Germline V CDR1 and CDR2: MGHRA, YSYEKL. V lost 3 bases and J lost 3, with 15 bases in between. The CDR3 is 15 amino acids. The CDR3 here is CASSHYVFRNYEQYF. The DNA for the CDR3 is TGCGCCAGCAGCCACTACGTTTTTCGGAACTACGAGCAGTACTTC.

The chain carries TRBV10-3 and TRBJ2-3; D possibly matches TRBD1 or TRBD2 (5 bases each). This CDR3 spans 14 amino acids. Germline V lookup: CDR1 ENHRY, CDR2 SYGVKD. The V end was cut by 10 bases, the J end by 2 bases, with 16 bases between. This CDR3 reads CATLAARDTDTQYF. DNA for the CDR3: TGTGCCACCCTAGCCGCCAGGGACACAGATACGCAGTATTTT.

The chain carries TRBV7-9 and TRBJ1-6; D remains ambiguous. V was cut by 1 base and J by 11 bases, with 6 bases left in between. CDR3 length equals 12 residues. CDR1 SEHNR and CDR2 FQNEAQ come from the germline V gene (reference sequence). CDR3 loop: CASSLGETPLHF. The CDR3 DNA follows: TGTGCCAGCAGCTTAGGGGAAACACCCCTCCACTTT.

The rearrangement joins TRBV6-5 to TRBJ2-7, with D maybe TRBD1 (5 bases). The V and J ends lost 4 bases and 1 base respectively, with 14 bases between them. Per germline, CDR1 MNHEY and CDR2 SVGAGI. CDR3 length equals 15 residues. CDR3 in amino acids: CASSFKGGASYEQYF. The CDR3 DNA reads TGTGCCAGCAGTTTCAAGGGTGGGGCTTCCTACGAGCAGTACTTC.

V and J are TRBV9 and TRBJ1-2; D is ambiguous. V lost 0 bases and J lost 3, with 6 bases in between. The CDR3 has 13 amino acids. Germline CDR1 and CDR2: SGDLS and YYNGEE. The CDR3 spells CASSVGGYYGYTF. CDR3 nucleotides: TGTGCCAGCAGCGTAGGCGGATACTATGGCTACACCTTC.

V gene TRBV28 combines with J gene TRBJ2-7, with D maybe TRBD1 (5 bases). The CDR3 is made up of 14 amino acids. The ends were cut back, 3 bases at V and 0 bases at J, with 9 bases in the middle. Looked up from germline, CDR1 is MDHEN and CDR2 is SYDVKM. CDR3 loop: CASSFQGPSYEQYF. CDR3 nucleotide sequence: TGTGCCAGCAGTTTTCAGGGCCCCTCCTACGAGCAGTACTTC.

This clone was found once. This chain joins TRBV28 and TRBJ1-2; D unclear. Germline V gene sequence: CDR1 MDHEN, CDR2 SYDVKM. V lost 4 bases to trimming and J lost 3 bases, with 12 bases between them. This CDR3 has 14 amino acids. The CDR3 loop is CASSSQEEHYGYTF. The CDR3 region has the DNA TGTGCCAGCAGTTCCCAGGAGGAGCACTATGGCTACACCTTC.